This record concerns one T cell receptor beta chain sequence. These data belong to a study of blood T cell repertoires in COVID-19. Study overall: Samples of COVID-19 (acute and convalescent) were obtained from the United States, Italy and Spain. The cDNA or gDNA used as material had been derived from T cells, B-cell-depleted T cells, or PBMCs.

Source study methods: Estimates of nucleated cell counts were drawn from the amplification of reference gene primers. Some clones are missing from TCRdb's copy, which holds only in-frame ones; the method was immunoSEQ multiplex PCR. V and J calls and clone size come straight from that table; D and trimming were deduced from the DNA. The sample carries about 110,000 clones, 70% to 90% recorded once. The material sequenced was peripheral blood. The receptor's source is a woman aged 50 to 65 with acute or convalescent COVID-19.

The CDR3 sequence is CASSFPTDIIYEQYF. DNA of the CDR3: TGTGCCAGCAGTTTCCCGACAGATATCATATACGAGCAGTACTTC. The gene calls are TRBV6-2 or TRBV6-3 and TRBJ2-7; D is perhaps TRBD1 (5 bases). V dropped 4 bases and J dropped 4 bases, with 17 bases sitting between them. CDR3 size: 15 residues. CDR1 and CDR2 from the germline V gene are MNHEY and SVGEGT.